The next 30 T cell receptor beta chains were all read from a single sample in a study of blood T cell repertoires in COVID-19. Clones were read by immunoSEQ multiplex PCR, and TCRdb kept only the in-frame ones, dropping some. Among some 200,000 clones, around 85% were seen once, and the ten largest hold 0.7% to 0.95%. Sequencing was performed on peripheral blood. The receptor source for this set is a woman in her sixties or seventies with acute or convalescent COVID-19.

A word on this clone: Additional DNA sequences in this sample encode the identical CDR3. The gene calls are TRBV5-1 and TRBJ2-2; 7 bases line up with TRBD1. The trim removed 4 bases at V and 5 bases at J, leaving 17 bases unmatched. CDR3 length: 18 amino acids. The V gene's germline CDR1 is SGHRS and CDR2 YFSETQ. The chain's CDR3 is CASSLRDSQTFGTGELFF. The CDR3 DNA sequence: TGCGCCAGCAGCCTCCGGGACAGTCAAACCTTTGGTACCGGGGAGCTGTTTTTT.

The genes are TRBV9 and TRBJ1-6, with 7 positions matching TRBD1. The junction had 4 bases not matched to a gene; V was cut back by 0 bases and J by 10 bases. This CDR3 has 14 residues. Germline V lookup: CDR1 SGDLS, CDR2 YYNGEE. CDR3 DNA sequence: TGTGCCAGCAGCGTAGTAGGGGGCAACTCACCCCTCCACTTT. This codes for CASSVVGGNSPLHF.

V gene TRBV24-1 combines with J gene TRBJ2-1; D is possibly TRBD2 (5 bases). The CDR3 runs to 16 residues. The V end lost 1 base, the J end lost 12 bases, and 21 bases lay between the germline ends. Germline CDR1 and CDR2: KGHDR and SFDVKD. The chain's CDR3 is CATSDLKGRDLGVQFF. CDR3 DNA sequence: TGTGCCACCAGTGATTTAAAGGGTCGAGATCTCGGGGTGCAGTTCTTC.

The chain employs TRBV7-3 and TRBJ2-1; 9 positions match TRBD2. V shed 3 bases and J 9 bases; nucleotides not matched to a gene: 3. There are 13 residues in the CDR3. The V gene's germline CDR1 is SGHTA and CDR2 FQGTGA. The CDR3 nucleotides read TGTGCCAGCAGCTTTAGCGGGAGCTTTGAGCAGTTCTTC. Translation: CASSFSGSFEQFF.

The gene calls are TRBV10-3 and TRBJ1-2; D is unclear. Germline V gene data show CDR1 as ENHRY and CDR2 as SYGVKD. V was clipped by 0 bases and J by 6 bases, with 14 bases between them. The CDR3 runs to 15 residues. Here the CDR3 DNA reads TGTGCCATCAGTGAGTCTTATGCAGCGGTTAATGGCTACACCTTC. Translating gives CAISESYAAVNGYTF.

V usage is TRBV6-2 or TRBV6-3 and J usage is TRBJ1-1, with D possibly being TRBD1 (5 bases). Trimming removed 4 bases at V and 5 bases at J, with 8 bases between. In germline, CDR1 is MNHEY, CDR2 SVGEGT. The CDR3 extends over 12 amino acids. The CDR3 region has the DNA TGTGCCAGCAGTTGGGCAGGGACTGAAGCTTTCTTT. This gives the protein CASSWAGTEAFF.

The DNA of the CDR3 is TGTGCCAGCAGTTTGAAACTTGAGCAGTTCTTC. It codes for CASSLKLEQFF. The gene calls are TRBV12-3 or TRBV12-4 and TRBJ2-1; D not certain. V shed 3 bases and J shed 9 bases, with 6 bases lying between them. This CDR3 has 11 amino acids.

V usage is TRBV6-5 and J usage is TRBJ1-2, with D maybe TRBD1 (5 bases). Looked up from germline, CDR1 is MNHEY and CDR2 is SVGAGI. Trimming removed 7 bases from V and 3 bases from J, with 12 bases in between. This CDR3 region has 13 residues. This CDR3 is CASKDWGDYGYTF. Written as DNA, the CDR3 is TGTGCCAGCAAGGACTGGGGGGACTATGGCTACACCTTC.

This chain joins TRBV10-1 and TRBJ2-3, with a tentative D call TRBD1 (6 bases). This CDR3 contains 14 residues. Germline loops: CDR1 WNHNN, CDR2 SYGVQD (reference sequence). V was shortened by 2 bases and J by 2 bases, with 8 bases between the two germline ends. CDR3 DNA sequence: TGCGCCAGCAGTGAGAACAGGGCCACAGATACGCAGTATTTT. Its protein is CASSENRATDTQYF.

This chain links TRBV5-1 with TRBJ2-3; maybe TRBD2 (6 bases). The germline gives CDR1 SGHRS, CDR2 YFSETQ. The V end was cut by 2 bases, the J end by 2 bases, with 12 bases between. The CDR3 extends over 15 amino acids. The CDR3 spells CASSLPGLDTDTQYF. The CDR3 region has the DNA TGCGCCAGCAGCTTACCGGGACTTGACACAGATACGCAGTATTTT.

The chain joins TRBV3-1 (or the pseudogene TRBV3-2) to TRBJ2-1; possibly TRBD1 for D (6 bases). The CDR3 has 15 amino acids. The V end lost 3 bases, the J end lost 8 bases, and 17 bases lay between the germline ends. Germline V gene sequence: CDR1 LGHDT, CDR2 YNNKEL (reference sequence). CDR3 DNA: TGTGCCAGCAGCCAGTTCTGGGGGCTGAGCGATGAGCAGTTCTTC. Its protein is CASSQFWGLSDEQFF.

This rearrangement joins TRBV7-9 to TRBJ1-2, with 10 positions matching TRBD1. Per the germline V gene, CDR1 is SEHNR and CDR2 is FQNEAQ (reference sequence). The V and J ends lost 5 bases and 6 bases, in that order; junction bases with no gene match: 6. The CDR3 loop spans 14 amino acids. The CDR3 here is CASSPYGQGDGYTF. Written as DNA, the CDR3 is TGTGCCAGCAGCCCTTACGGACAGGGGGATGGCTACACCTTC.

With regard to this clone: Its ends do not fully match the called genes, so a read error is possible. The chain has TRBV19 and TRBJ2-1, with TRBD1 matching 9 bases. Germline CDR1 and CDR2: LNHDA and SQIVND (reference sequence). This CDR3 is built from 16 residues. CDR3 coding DNA: TGTGCCAGTAGTAACCTCGACAGGGGGTTCTACCATGAGCAGTTCTTC. This gives the protein CASSNLDRGFYHEQFF.

The chain recombines TRBV15 with TRBJ2-1; D unresolved. In germline, CDR1 is LNHNV, CDR2 YYDKDF (reference sequence). V was shortened by 0 bases and J by 5 bases, with 11 bases between the two germline ends. This CDR3 is built from 15 residues. As DNA, the CDR3 is TGTGCCACCAGCAGAGATTTACTCACTAACAATGAGCAGTTCTTC. It specifies CATSRDLLTNNEQFF.

J is TRBJ1-5 and V is TRBV6-2 or TRBV6-3; no reliable D call. The CDR3 spans 16 residues. Germline assignment: CDR1 MNHEY and CDR2 SVGEGT. V was pared by 0 bases and J by 3 bases, with 12 bases between. The CDR3, as DNA: TGTGCCAGCAGTTACTCGAGTTACCCCTCCAATCAGCCCCAGCATTTT. Translating gives CASSYSSYPSNQPQHF.

This chain connects TRBV7-9 to TRBJ2-1, with TRBD2 identical over 9 bases. The CDR3 is 15 residues long. V dropped 1 base and J dropped 8; count of bases not matched to a gene: 6. Germline V lookup: CDR1 SEHNR, CDR2 FQNEAQ (reference sequence). The CDR3: CASSLGLSGGDEQFF. In DNA, the CDR3 is TGTGCCAGCAGCTTAGGACTTAGCGGGGGAGATGAGCAGTTCTTC.

The chain employs TRBV5-1 and TRBJ1-1; tentative D call: TRBD1 (5 bases). The V and J ends lost 5 bases and 2 bases respectively, with 7 bases between them. The CDR3 is 12 amino acids. In germline, CDR1 is SGHRS, CDR2 YFSETQ. The CDR3 DNA follows: TGCGCCAGCAGGACAGACAACACTGAAGCTTTCTTT. Its translation: CASRTDNTEAFF.

There are a few counts of this clone. This sequence joins TRBV28 and TRBJ1-2; 8 nucleotides align to TRBD1. Germline-derived CDR1 and CDR2 are MDHEN and SYDVKM. The CDR3 spans 14 residues. V shed 7 bases and J 3 bases; nucleotides not matched to a gene: 7. The CDR3 DNA reads as TGTGCCAGCACGACAGGGGCCCGCGACTATGGCTACACCTTC. Protein: CASTTGARDYGYTF.

The chain combines TRBV10-2 with TRBJ1-1, with TRBD1 matching 7 bases. With V trimmed by 3 bases and J by 3 bases, 1 base remained unmatched. CDR3 size: 13 residues. CDR1 and CDR2 (germline): WSHSY, SAAADI. The CDR3 bases are TGCGCCAGCAGTGATACAGGGGACACTGAAGCTTTCTTT. Translation: CASSDTGDTEAFF.

This sequence joins TRBV4-1 and TRBJ1-2, with D possibly matching TRBD1 (6 bases). Germline values: CDR1 MGHRA, CDR2 YSYEKL. The CDR3 has 17 residues. V lost 1 base and J 0 bases, leaving 15 bases between the germline ends. This CDR3 reads CASSQGGGGKANYGYTF. DNA for the CDR3: TGCGCCAGCAGCCAAGGAGGGGGGGGAAAGGCTAACTATGGCTACACCTTC.

The chain employs TRBV18 and TRBJ2-3, with D perhaps TRBD2 (6 bases). Germline CDR1 KGHSH, CDR2 LQKENI. This CDR3 has 15 residues. The CDR3 DNA follows: TGTGCTTCGAGATCAGCCGGGAGTAGCACAGATACGCAGTATTTT. Residues: CASRSAGSSTDTQYF.

Notes on this clone: One end of the junction is discordant with germline, which a read error may explain. The DNA for the CDR3 is TGTGCTAGCAGCACTGACAGTCACAATGAGCAGTTCTTC. The encoded protein is CASSTDSHNEQFF. This sequence joins TRBV7-7 and TRBJ2-1, with D possibly TRBD1 on 5 matching bases. This CDR3 region has 13 residues. The germline CDR1 and CDR2 sequences are SSHAT and FNYEAQ (reference sequence). The variable domain in full, completed from reference TRBV7-7 and TRBJ2-1, reads GAGVSQSPRYKVTKRGQDVTLRCDPISSHATLYWYQQALGQGPEFLTYFNYEAQPDKSGLPSDRFSAERPEGSISTLTIQRTEQRDSAMYRCASSTDSHNEQFFGPGTRLTVL.

This chain joins TRBV5-8 and TRBJ1-5; unclear D gene. Per the germline V gene, CDR1 is SGHTS and CDR2 is YDEGEE. Deletions cut 0 bases from V and 2 bases from J, with 9 bases between. This CDR3 is built from 15 residues. CDR3 amino acids: CASSLEGRGNQPQHF. The CDR3 coding sequence is TGTGCCAGCAGCTTGGAAGGGAGGGGCAATCAGCCCCAGCATTTT.

This chain joins TRBV11-2 and TRBJ2-7; the D gene is possibly TRBD1 (6 bases). The V and J ends lost 4 bases and 3 bases respectively, with 13 bases between them. Germline-derived CDR1 and CDR2 are SGHAT and FQNNGV. This CDR3 contains 14 residues. CDR3 region: CASSSQGYSYEQYF. The CDR3 nucleotides are TGTGCCAGCAGCTCCCAGGGGTACAGCTACGAGCAGTACTTC.

The chain joins TRBV24-1 to TRBJ2-1; D is undetermined. V lost 0 bases and J 9 bases, leaving 17 bases between the germline ends. This CDR3 is 16 amino acids long. Germline CDR1 KGHDR, CDR2 SFDVKD. The CDR3 region is CATSDLVASVATEQFF. The CDR3, as DNA: TGTGCCACCAGTGATTTGGTCGCCTCCGTCGCTACTGAGCAGTTCTTC.

The rearrangement joins TRBV27 to TRBJ1-1; 8 bases line up with TRBD1. Trimming cost V 6 bases and J 12 bases; bases outside gene matches: 12. This CDR3 has 13 amino acids. CDR1 and CDR2 (germline): MNHEY, SMNVEV (reference sequence). Here the CDR3 reads CASSTVDRDLTFF. The CDR3 DNA sequence: TGTGCCAGCAGCACCGTGGACAGGGATCTCACTTTCTTT.

The chain is built from TRBV11-1 and TRBJ2-2; 8 bases map to TRBD2. Germline V CDR1 and CDR2: SGHAT, FQDESV (reference sequence). This CDR3 region has 13 residues. J was trimmed by 5 bases and V by 7 bases; bases with no gene match: 3. The CDR3 bases are TGTGCCAGCAAAGCGGGGGCTACCGGGGAGCTGTTTTTT. This translates into CASKAGATGELFF.

The rearrangement links TRBV6-5 to TRBJ2-7, with D maybe TRBD2 (5 bases). V gave up 4 bases and J gave up 5 bases, with 18 bases separating them. This CDR3 is built from 15 residues. Germline CDR1 reads MNHEY; CDR2 reads SVGAGI. The CDR3 nucleotides are TGTGCCAGCAGTTTATCGCTTCGAGGGAACCACGAGCAGTACTTC. Translation: CASSLSLRGNHEQYF.

The genes are TRBV10-3 and TRBJ1-2, with D perhaps TRBD1 (6 bases). The germline gives CDR1 ENHRY, CDR2 SYGVKD. Trimming removed 3 bases from V and 8 bases from J, with 13 bases in between. The CDR3 sequence is 13 residues long. CDR3 sequence reads: CAISDKGQSGYTF. As DNA, the CDR3 is TGTGCCATCAGTGATAAGGGACAATCGGGCTACACCTTC.

The chain recombines TRBV9 with TRBJ2-7, with 7 bases matching TRBD1. The CDR3 is 15 residues long. Per the germline V gene, CDR1 is SGDLS and CDR2 is YYNGEE. Trimming at V came to 4 bases and at J to 2 bases, leaving 9 bases not matched to a gene. CDR3 in DNA: TGTGCCAGCAGCCCTGGGACAGCTGCAACCTACGAGCAGTACTTC. It translates to CASSPGTAATYEQYF.